These 20 T cell receptor beta chains originate from one sample sequenced in a study of CD8 T cells in Susac syndrome. With random hexamers, reverse transcription was performed on about 0.5 to 1 ug of RNA. TCRdb processed the immunoSEQ multiplex PCR reads anew with MiXCR; each CDR3 protein has one entry. Among under 200,000 distinct CDR3 sequences listed, 90% to 95% were seen once. Specimen: CD4+ T cells from PBMCs. These receptors were taken from a human donor in good health.

This chain links TRBV18 with TRBJ1-1; D perhaps matches TRBD1 (6 bases). This CDR3 is 14 amino acids long. Germline V gene lookup returns CDR1 KGHSH and CDR2 LQKENI. Deletions cut 5 bases from V and 1 base from J, with 11 bases between. CDR3 sequence (DNA): TGTGCCAGCTCAAAGCAGGGGACGAACACTGAAGCTTTCTTT. Protein: CASSKQGTNTEAFF.

The chain employs TRBV29-1 and TRBJ1-1; D ambiguous. Trimming left V 5 bases short and J 1 base short, with 14 bases between. Germline assignment: CDR1 SQVTM and CDR2 ANQGSEA. The CDR3 extends over 14 amino acids. The CDR3 reads CSVLTTGENTEAFF. The CDR3 nucleotides read TGCAGCGTTCTTACCACCGGGGAGAACACTGAAGCTTTCTTT.

The V and J genes are TRBV6-5 and TRBJ2-1; D perhaps matches TRBD2 (5 bases). This CDR3 comprises 15 residues. CDR1 is MNHEY, CDR2 SVGAGI, per germline. Trimming pared 0 bases from V and 9 bases from J, leaving 15 bases between. The DNA of the CDR3 is TGTGCCAGCAGTTACTCGCCGGGAAGGTACGGTGAGCAGTTCTTC. Translating it yields CASSYSPGRYGEQFF.

The V gene is TRBV7-9, the J gene TRBJ1-1; possible D gene TRBD1, 5 bases. This CDR3 is 13 amino acids long. The germline V and J ends were trimmed by 4 bases and 6 bases, with 12 bases remaining between them. The V gene's germline CDR1 is SEHNR and CDR2 FQNEAQ (reference sequence). This CDR3 is CASSSEGIAEAFF. In DNA form, the CDR3 reads TGTGCCAGCAGCTCCGAGGGGATCGCTGAAGCTTTCTTT. Using reference TRBV7-9 and TRBJ1-1 for the parts outside the CDR3, the full variable domain is DTGVSQNPRHKITKRGQNVTFRCDPISEHNRLYWYRQTLGQGPEFLTYFQNEAQLEKSRLLSDRFSAERPKGSFSTLEIQRTEQGDSAMYLCASSSEGIAEAFFGQGTRLTVV.

This rearrangement joins TRBV6-2 or TRBV6-3 to TRBJ2-3; D is perhaps TRBD2 (5 bases). Germline V gene data show CDR1 as MNHEY and CDR2 as SVGEGT. The CDR3 is 16 amino acids. The V and J ends lost 5 bases and 0 bases respectively, with 15 bases between them. This CDR3 reads CASSRGSRGSTDTQYF. The CDR3 nucleotides read TGTGCCAGCAGTCGTGGTTCCCGCGGGAGCACAGATACGCAGTATTTT.

The chain has TRBV29-1 and TRBJ2-7; 11 bases line up with TRBD1. V was pared by 7 bases and J by 2 bases, with 1 base of the junction left unmatched. Germline CDR1 and CDR2: SQVTM and ANQGSEA. CDR3 length: 12 residues. CDR3 residues: CSAGQGAYEQYF. For the CDR3, the DNA is TGCAGCGCGGGACAGGGGGCCTACGAGCAGTACTTC.

The chain employs TRBV3-1 and TRBJ2-3; tentatively, D is TRBD2 (6 bases). Trimming cost V 3 bases and J 10 bases, with 11 bases left between them. From germline, CDR1 is LGHDT and CDR2 YNNKEL (reference sequence). The CDR3 totals 12 residues. CDR3 sequence reads: CASSQAGTAQYF. In nucleotides, the CDR3 is TGTGCCAGCAGCCAGGCGGGAACTGCGCAGTATTTT.

The table lists this clonotype with a count of one. The chain combines TRBV29-1 with TRBJ2-2; D gene ambiguous. CDR3 size: 12 residues. Trimming took off 7 bases at V and 2 bases at J, with 8 bases between the two ends. In germline, CDR1 is SQVTM, CDR2 ANQGSEA. The DNA of the CDR3 is TGCAGCGGCGGTAGTAACACCGGGGAGCTGTTTTTT. Protein product: CSGGSNTGELFF.

The chain combines TRBV5-1 with TRBJ1-1; 8 nucleotides match TRBD1. The germline CDR1 and CDR2 sequences are SGHRS and YFSETQ. Trimming took 4 bases from V and 8 from J; bases not matched to a gene: 4. This CDR3 region has 12 residues. CDR3 in amino acids: CASSPGTGEAFF. The CDR3 DNA follows: TGCGCCAGCAGCCCAGGGACAGGCGAAGCTTTCTTT.

This chain uses TRBV28 with TRBJ2-2, with no clear D. V was clipped by 6 bases and J by 4 bases, with 9 bases between them. This CDR3 contains 13 residues. From germline, CDR1 is MDHEN and CDR2 SYDVKM. The CDR3 protein is CASRSPGTGELFF. The CDR3 DNA is TGTGCCAGCAGATCCCCTGGCACCGGGGAGCTGTTTTTT.

The chain links TRBV24-1 to TRBJ2-1; 14 nucleotides line up with TRBD2. The germline gives CDR1 KGHDR, CDR2 SFDVKD. The CDR3 has 19 amino acids. The junction had 11 bases not matched to a gene; V was cut back by 5 bases and J by 3 bases. The CDR3 spells CATSGIPGLAGAFYNEQFF. In DNA, the CDR3 is TGTGCCACCAGTGGGATACCGGGACTAGCGGGAGCCTTCTACAATGAGCAGTTCTTC.

The chain joins TRBV3-1 to TRBJ2-7; TRBD2 is a possible D gene (5 bases). Germline CDR1 and CDR2: LGHDT and YNNKEL (reference sequence). V gave up 4 bases and J gave up 7 bases, with 8 bases separating them. This CDR3 spans 11 amino acids. The CDR3 DNA follows: TGTGCCAGCAGCCGACCGGGGGAGCAGTACTTC. This codes for CASSRPGEQYF.

The chain uses TRBV23-1 and TRBJ2-7, with 7 nucleotides matching TRBD2. TRBV23-1 is marked as an open reading frame, function uncertain. Germline trimming cut 4 bases from V and 6 bases from J; bases unmatched to any gene: 18. The CDR3 is 17 residues long. The CDR3 DNA sequence: TGCGCCAGCAGTCCTCAGGAGCGGGACCCCCCATCGGGCGAGCAGTACGTC. Protein: CASSPQERDPPSGEQYV.

The gene calls are TRBV7-9 and TRBJ1-4, with D unresolved. Germline CDR1 is SEHNR and CDR2 is FQNEAQ (reference sequence). There are 13 residues in the CDR3. Between the trimmed V and J ends, which lost 8 bases and 1 base, there was a span of 8 bases. The chain's CDR3 is CASEWGTNEKLFF. The CDR3 DNA sequence: TGTGCCAGCGAGTGGGGAACTAATGAAAAACTGTTTTTT.

The gene calls are TRBV20-1 and TRBJ2-7; TRBD1 matches at 10 bases. With 0 bases clipped from V and 2 bases from J, the junction kept 7 bases outside the gene matches. Germline V gene sequence: CDR1 DFQATT, CDR2 SNEGSKA (reference sequence). The CDR3 consists of 16 residues. CDR3 DNA sequence: TGCAGTGCTAGAGACGGGGGACAGGGGACTGCCTACGAGCAGTACGTC. Its protein product is CSARDGGQGTAYEQYV.

This rearrangement joins TRBV7-9 to TRBJ2-5; TRBD2 is a possible D gene (7 bases). The CDR3 contains 15 residues. With 3 bases removed from V and 7 bases from J, the gap between germline ends came to 18 bases. Germline CDR1 SEHNR, CDR2 FQNEAQ (reference sequence). CDR3 in DNA: TGTGCCAGCAGCTTCGCGGGGGCCCCTGGGTGGACCCAGTACTTC. It yields the protein CASSFAGAPGWTQYF. Full variable domain (missing parts from reference TRBV7-9 and TRBJ2-5): DTGVSQNPRHKITKRGQNVTFRCDPISEHNRLYWYRQTLGQGPEFLTYFQNEAQLEKSRLLSDRFSAERPKGSFSTLEIQRTEQGDSAMYLCASSFAGAPGWTQYFGPGTRLLVL.

V is TRBV15 and J is TRBJ2-1; 10 nucleotides match TRBD2. Germline lookup yields CDR1 LNHNV and CDR2 YYDKDF (reference sequence). CDR3 length: 14 residues. The junction had 6 bases not matched to a gene; V was cut back by 5 bases and J by 8 bases. The CDR3 here is CATSLLAGVDEQFF. The CDR3 coding sequence is TGTGCCACCAGCCTTCTAGCGGGGGTCGATGAGCAGTTCTTC.

The rearrangement uses TRBV5-1 and TRBJ2-5, with D unclear. The length of the CDR3 is 15 residues. V was trimmed by 1 base and J by 2 bases, leaving 12 bases between them. In germline, CDR1 is SGHRS, CDR2 YFSETQ. The DNA of the CDR3 is TGCGCCAGCAGCTTGTTGGCAACAGAGCAAGAGACCCAGTACTTC. Its protein product is CASSLLATEQETQYF.

The chain carries TRBV20-1 and TRBJ2-1; 12 bases align to TRBD2. CDR3 length: 16 amino acids. The junction had 11 bases not matched to a gene; V was cut back by 5 bases and J by 6 bases. Germline V gives CDR1 DFQATT, CDR2 SNEGSKA (reference sequence). Here the CDR3 DNA reads TGCAGTGCTCGAGGACCGGGACTAGCGGGCCCCAATGAGCAGTTCTTC. Translated, it gives CSARGPGLAGPNEQFF.

The rearrangement links TRBV20-1 to TRBJ1-2; TRBD1 matches 7 bases. Germline CDR1 and CDR2: DFQATT and SNEGSKA (reference sequence). This CDR3 contains 13 residues. V shed 5 bases, J shed 4 bases, and the junction held 7 bases outside the gene matches. The CDR3 DNA sequence: TGCAGTGCTGCGGGACAGACCAGCTATGGCTACACCTTC. It codes for CSAAGQTSYGYTF.